This is a list of T cell receptor beta chains from one sample in a study of blood T cell repertoires in COVID-19. Repertoires were generated with immunoSEQ multiplex PCR, while TCRdb's copy carries only in-frame clones and drops some. Found here are roughly 400,000 clones, around 87% of them singletons; the top ten hold roughly 10%. The specimen sequenced was PBMCs or T cells enriched from blood (not recorded which). The receptors shown here come from a woman between 50 and 59 years old who had recovered from COVID-19. Each CDR3 is given with its conserved first and last residue. Each record gives: CDR3 protein, CDR3 DNA, clone size, D gene, J gene, V gene. D genes are given only for firm matches. Not all rows give a size; the values are once, few, many and, for expanded clones, a class.

CDR3: CASSLYREYYGYTF; DNA: TGCGCCAGCAGCCTGTACAGGGAGTACTATGGCTACACCTTC; size: -; D: -; J: TRBJ1-2; V: TRBV5-1
CDR3: CASRGQDRYTF; DNA: TGTGCCAGCAGGGGACAGGACCGCTACACCTTC; size: once; D: TRBD1; J: TRBJ1-2; V: TRBV28
CDR3: CAWTQIRGTEAFF; DNA: TGTGCCTGGACCCAGATAAGGGGAACTGAAGCTTTCTTT; size: -; D: -; J: TRBJ1-1; V: TRBV30
CDR3: CASSQVYRDRSGYTF; DNA: TGTGCCAGCAGCCAAGTTTACCGGGACAGGAGCGGCTACACCTTC; size: -; D: TRBD1; J: TRBJ1-2; V: TRBV3-1/TRBV3-2
CDR3: CASSLRTGSTDTQYF; DNA: TGTGCCAGCAGTCTACGTACAGGAAGCACAGATACGCAGTATTTT; size: -; D: -; J: TRBJ2-3; V: TRBV27
CDR3: CASSFQDRMGEQFF; DNA: TGTGCCAGCAGCTTTCAAGACAGGATGGGGGAGCAGTTCTTC; size: -; D: -; J: TRBJ2-1; V: TRBV7-9
CDR3: CASSSGTGSGRPQHF; DNA: TGTGCCAGCAGCTCCGGGACAGGGTCGGGGCGGCCCCAGCATTTT; size: -; D: TRBD1; J: TRBJ1-5; V: TRBV5-6
CDR3: CAISESLNANSYGYTF; DNA: TGTGCCATCAGTGAGTCGTTGAACGCAAACTCCTATGGCTACACCTTC; size: -; D: -; J: TRBJ1-2; V: TRBV10-3
CDR3: CASSQEVLGGNTEAFF; DNA: TGCGCCAGCAGCCAAGAAGTGCTAGGGGGGAACACTGAAGCTTTCTTT; size: -; D: -; J: TRBJ1-1; V: TRBV4-3
CDR3: CARSGQAENSPLHF; DNA: TGTGCCAGGTCGGGACAGGCTGAAAATTCACCCCTCCACTTT; size: -; D: TRBD1; J: TRBJ1-6; V: TRBV6-5
CDR3: CASSLGGQRNYGYTF; DNA: TGTGCCAGCAGCCTGGGGGGGCAGCGAAACTATGGCTACACCTTC; size: -; D: -; J: TRBJ1-2; V: TRBV7-2
CDR3: CASIETGGSQPQHF; DNA: TGTGCCAGTATTGAGACAGGGGGCAGTCAGCCCCAGCATTTT; size: -; D: TRBD1; J: TRBJ1-5; V: TRBV6-5
CDR3: CASSERLAGESTDTQYF; DNA: TGTGCCAGCTCGGAAAGACTAGCGGGGGAAAGCACAGATACGCAGTATTTT; size: once; D: TRBD2; J: TRBJ2-3; V: TRBV18
CDR3: CASSYWRHTNSPLHF; DNA: TGTGCCAGCAGTTACTGGAGGCATACCAATTCACCCCTCCACTTT; size: -; D: -; J: TRBJ1-6; V: TRBV6-5
CDR3: CASSKQKNSPLHF; DNA: TGTGCCAGCAGCAAACAGAAAAATTCACCCCTCCACTTT; size: once; D: -; J: TRBJ1-6; V: TRBV6-4
CDR3: CASSIQGIGEKLFF; DNA: TGTGCCAGCAGCATACAGGGAATAGGCGAAAAACTGTTTTTT; size: once; D: -; J: TRBJ1-4; V: TRBV5-6
CDR3: CAITTGANTGELFF; DNA: TGTGCCATAACGACAGGGGCGAACACCGGGGAGCTGTTTTTT; size: -; D: TRBD1; J: TRBJ2-2; V: TRBV2
CDR3: CASRTRTGNGYTF; DNA: TGTGCCAGTAGAACCCGGACAGGTAATGGCTACACCTTC; size: -; D: TRBD1; J: TRBJ1-2; V: TRBV19
CDR3: CASSSGSGGPLDTQYF; DNA: TGTGCCAGCAGCTCTGGTAGCGGGGGCCCTCTTGATACGCAGTATTTT; size: -; D: TRBD2; J: TRBJ2-3; V: TRBV11-2
CDR3: CASRSGGLSQHF; DNA: TGTGCCAGCAGGTCAGGGGGCTTGTCCCAGCATTTT; size: -; D: TRBD1; J: TRBJ1-5; V: TRBV6-6
CDR3: CASSYLGPEAFF; DNA: TGTGCCAGCAGTTACTTGGGGCCTGAAGCTTTCTTT; size: many; D: -; J: TRBJ1-1; V: TRBV6-2/TRBV6-3
CDR3: CASSKARIYRQVQETQYF; DNA: TGTGCCAGCAGCAAAGCCCGAATATACAGACAGGTACAAGAGACCCAGTACTTC; size: -; D: -; J: TRBJ2-5; V: TRBV21-1
CDR3: CASSGPGGAKLFF; DNA: TGTGCCAGCAGTGGGCCCGGGGGGGCAAAACTGTTTTTT; size: -; D: -; J: TRBJ1-4; V: TRBV2
CDR3: CASSSGTGGAGGYTF; DNA: TGTGCCAGCAGCTCCGGGACAGGGGGCGCAGGCGGCTACACCTTC; size: -; D: TRBD1; J: TRBJ1-2; V: TRBV6-5
CDR3: CASSLSSRGNQPQHF; DNA: TGTGCCAGCAGTTTATCGTCCAGGGGTAATCAGCCCCAGCATTTT; size: -; D: -; J: TRBJ1-5; V: TRBV27
CDR3: CSVGTGATPGELFF; DNA: TGCAGCGTTGGTACAGGGGCCACCCCCGGGGAGCTGTTTTTT; size: -; D: TRBD1; J: TRBJ2-2; V: TRBV29-1
CDR3: CSVPDGSSGNTIYF; DNA: TGCAGCGTCCCGGACGGGAGCTCTGGAAACACCATATATTTT; size: -; D: -; J: TRBJ1-3; V: TRBV29-1
CDR3: CASRVTSGGAVTGELFF; DNA: TGTGCCAGCAGGGTGACTAGCGGGGGGGCCGTCACCGGGGAGCTGTTTTTT; size: -; D: TRBD2; J: TRBJ2-2; V: TRBV2
CDR3: CASSSGQTTEAFF; DNA: TGTGCCAGCAGTTCGGGACAGACCACTGAAGCTTTCTTT; size: -; D: TRBD1; J: TRBJ1-1; V: TRBV6-5
CDR3: CASSLQGRNNSPLHF; DNA: TGTGCCAGCAGCTTACAGGGGCGCAATAATTCACCCCTCCACTTT; size: -; D: -; J: TRBJ1-6; V: TRBV7-2
CDR3: CASSAILGAIYF; DNA: TGTGCCAGCAGCGCCATTTTAGGGGCCATATATTTT; size: -; D: -; J: TRBJ1-3; V: TRBV9
CDR3: CTSSQSPCSRGQYF; DNA: TGCACCAGCAGCCAAAGTCCTTGCTCCAGGGGCCAGTACTTC; size: few; D: -; J: TRBJ2-5; V: TRBV1
CDR3: CASSEPGGVTQYF; DNA: TGTGCCAGCAGTGAACCAGGGGGAGTTACGCAGTATTTT; size: -; D: TRBD1; J: TRBJ2-3; V: TRBV2
CDR3: CASSSYKGQGNYGYTF; DNA: TGTGCCAGCAGTTCCTACAAGGGACAGGGGAACTATGGCTACACCTTC; size: -; D: TRBD1; J: TRBJ1-2; V: TRBV27
CDR3: CASSLDGIGVNEKLFF; DNA: TGTGCCAGCAGCTTAGATGGCATAGGGGTCAATGAAAAACTGTTTTTT; size: once; D: -; J: TRBJ1-4; V: TRBV11-2
CDR3: CASSLGTILSGNTIYF; DNA: TGTGCCAGTAGTCTCGGGACAATCCTCTCTGGAAACACCATATATTTT; size: -; D: -; J: TRBJ1-3; V: TRBV19
CDR3: CASSLGQGTEQYF; DNA: TGCGCCAGCAGCTTAGGACAGGGGACCGAGCAGTACTTC; size: -; D: TRBD1; J: TRBJ2-7; V: TRBV5-1
CDR3: CASSTLAGGINEQFF; DNA: TGTGCCAGCAGTACCCTAGCGGGGGGTATCAATGAGCAGTTCTTC; size: -; D: TRBD2; J: TRBJ2-1; V: TRBV28
CDR3: CASSQEGSENTIYF; DNA: TGTGCCAGCAGCCAAGAAGGTAGCGAAAACACCATATATTTT; size: -; D: -; J: TRBJ1-3; V: TRBV4-2
CDR3: CASSLPGGDEQYF; DNA: TGCGCCAGCAGCCTACCCGGAGGAGACGAGCAGTACTTC; size: -; D: -; J: TRBJ2-7; V: TRBV4-1
CDR3: CASSISGQGITKFNSPLHF; DNA: TGTGCCAGTAGTATAAGCGGACAGGGGATTACAAAATTTAATTCACCCCTCCACTTT; size: -; D: TRBD1; J: TRBJ1-6; V: TRBV19
CDR3: CASSLQGATAFF; DNA: TGTGCCAGCAGTTTACAGGGGGCCACGGCCTTCTTT; size: once; D: TRBD1; J: TRBJ2-3; V: TRBV27
CDR3: CASSPTGVGANEQFF; DNA: TGTGCCAGCAGTCCTACAGGGGTGGGTGCGAATGAGCAGTTCTTC; size: -; D: TRBD1; J: TRBJ2-1; V: TRBV6-5
CDR3: CASSPGWGGGDTIYF; DNA: TGTGCCAGCAGTCCAGGTTGGGGGGGAGGCGACACCATATATTTT; size: once; D: -; J: TRBJ1-3; V: TRBV27